This T cell receptor (beta chain) emerged from a study of shared clonotypes between healthy human individuals. Study-level results: The study drew on few donors, limiting represented genetic and exposure-history diversity. Exclusively blood specimens were collected; tissue repertoires likely differ.

Germline CDR1 and CDR2: SGHAT and FQNNGV. The V and J ends lost 2 bases and 3 bases respectively, with 8 bases between them. The CDR3 length is 14 residues. This clone has just a few counts. Its antigen is currently unknown. Libraries were prepared by immunoSEQ multiplex PCR; TCRdb keeps only in-frame clonotypes and omits some of them. The profile covers some 1 million clones, with about 70% appearing a single time and around 1.4% taken by the ten largest. The receptor's source is a man aged 18 to 30 in good health. V is TRBV11-2 and J is TRBJ1-3; perhaps TRBD1 as D (5 bases). Specimen: memory CD4+ T cells sorted from blood. Subset given: CD45RA-negative fraction. Here the CDR3 DNA reads TGTGCCAGCAGCTTACTTGACAGTGGAAACACCATATATTTT. Protein: CASSLLDSGNTIYF.